The entry that follows covers one T cell receptor (beta chain) sequence. As yet, its antigen is unknown. The CDR3 spans 12 residues. Germline V gene lookup returns CDR1 KGHDR and CDR2 SFDVKD. V shed 1 base and J shed 6 bases, with 3 bases lying between them. This specimen belongs to a study of early T cells in non-severe SARS-CoV-2 infection. Study-level information: Sequencing targeted bulk RNA from unsorted whole blood, leaving chains unpaired. Study-level results: In VDJdb matching, anti-spike CD8 responses were favored while private and CD4 specificities went missing.

Unique molecular identifier tags were affixed to discrete cDNA molecules. One entry per CDR3 protein, called by TCRdb with MiXCR from the 5' RACE reads. The sample yields about 76,000 distinct CDR3 sequences, around 15% seen once. Sequences were obtained from whole blood. This receptor was obtained from an adult who was a healthcare worker with PCR-confirmed SARS-CoV-2 infection or an uninfected control (not recorded which). The chain employs TRBV24-1 and TRBJ2-1; D remains unclear. The CDR3 DNA reads as TGTGCCACCAGTGATTTTAGCAATGAGCAGTTCTTC. Translating gives CATSDFSNEQFF.